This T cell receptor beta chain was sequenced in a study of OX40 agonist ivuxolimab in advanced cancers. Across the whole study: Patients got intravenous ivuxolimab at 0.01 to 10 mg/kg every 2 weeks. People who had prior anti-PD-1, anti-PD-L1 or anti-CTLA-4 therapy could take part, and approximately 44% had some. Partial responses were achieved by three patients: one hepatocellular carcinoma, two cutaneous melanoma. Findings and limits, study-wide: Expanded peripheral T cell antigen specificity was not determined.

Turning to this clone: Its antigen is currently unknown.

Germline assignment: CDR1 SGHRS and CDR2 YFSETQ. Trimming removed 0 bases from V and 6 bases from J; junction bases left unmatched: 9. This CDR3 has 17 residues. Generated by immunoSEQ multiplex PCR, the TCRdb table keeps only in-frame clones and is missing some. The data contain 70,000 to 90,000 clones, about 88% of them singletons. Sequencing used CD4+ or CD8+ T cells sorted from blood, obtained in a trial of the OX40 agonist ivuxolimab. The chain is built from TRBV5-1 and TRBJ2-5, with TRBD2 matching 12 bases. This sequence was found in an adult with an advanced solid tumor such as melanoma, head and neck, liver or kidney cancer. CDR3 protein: CASSLAGSTSGSKTQYF. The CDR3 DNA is TGCGCCAGCAGCTTGGCGGGATCGACTAGCGGGAGCAAGACCCAGTACTTC.